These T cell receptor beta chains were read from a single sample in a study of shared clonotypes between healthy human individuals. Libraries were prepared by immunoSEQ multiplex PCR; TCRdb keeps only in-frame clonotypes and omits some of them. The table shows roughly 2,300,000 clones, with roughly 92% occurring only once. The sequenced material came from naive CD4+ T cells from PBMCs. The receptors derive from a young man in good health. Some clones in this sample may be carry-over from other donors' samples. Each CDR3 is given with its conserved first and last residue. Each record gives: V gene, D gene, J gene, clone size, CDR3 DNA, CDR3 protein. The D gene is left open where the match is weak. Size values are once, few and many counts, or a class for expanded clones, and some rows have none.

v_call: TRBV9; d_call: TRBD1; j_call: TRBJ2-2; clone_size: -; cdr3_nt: TGTGCCAGCAGCCAAACAGCCCCTCGGGGACAGGGGACGAACACCGGGGAGCTGTTTTTT; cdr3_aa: CASSQTAPRGQGTNTGELFF
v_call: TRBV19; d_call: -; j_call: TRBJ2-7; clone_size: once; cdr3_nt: TGTGCCAGTAGTACGGGTCGGGATTCCTACGAGCAGTACTTC; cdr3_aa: CASSTGRDSYEQYF
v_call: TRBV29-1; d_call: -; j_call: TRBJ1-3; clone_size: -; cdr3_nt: TGCAGCGTTGGGTCGGTAGCTGGAAACACCATATATTTT; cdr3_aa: CSVGSVAGNTIYF
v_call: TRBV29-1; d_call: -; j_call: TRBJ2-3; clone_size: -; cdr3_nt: TGCAGCGTTGACCCGGGATTAAGCACAGATACGCAGTATTTT; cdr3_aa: CSVDPGLSTDTQYF
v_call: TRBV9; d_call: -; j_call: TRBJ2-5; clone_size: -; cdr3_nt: TGTGCCAGCAGCGTAGCTACCGGGGCAGACGCCACCGAGACCCAGTACTTC; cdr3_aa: CASSVATGADATETQYF
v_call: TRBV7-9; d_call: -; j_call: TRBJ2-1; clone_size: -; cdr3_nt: TGTGCCAGCAGCCCGTCAGGGCAAGGTTTAGGTGAGCAGTTCTTC; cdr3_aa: CASSPSGQGLGEQFF
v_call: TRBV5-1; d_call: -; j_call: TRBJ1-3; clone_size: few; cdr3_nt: TGCGCCAGCAGCTGGGACGGAACTGGAAACACCATATATTTT; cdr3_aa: CASSWDGTGNTIYF
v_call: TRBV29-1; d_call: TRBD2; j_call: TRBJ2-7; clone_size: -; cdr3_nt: TGCAGCGTGAGGTCCGGGCCAGCGGGAACCTCCTACGAGCAGTACTTC; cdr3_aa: CSVRSGPAGTSYEQYF
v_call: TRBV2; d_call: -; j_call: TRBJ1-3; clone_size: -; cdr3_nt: TGTGCCAGCACCTCCCTGTCGGGGGGAACTGGAAACACCATATATTTT; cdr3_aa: CASTSLSGGTGNTIYF
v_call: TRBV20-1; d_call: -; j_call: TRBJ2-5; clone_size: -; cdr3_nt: TGCAGTGCTAGGGGCGAAGAGACCCAGTACTTC; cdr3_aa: CSARGEETQYF
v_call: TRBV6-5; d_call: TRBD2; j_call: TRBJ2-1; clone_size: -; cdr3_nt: TGTGCCAGCAGTTACACGGGACTAGCGGGAGTGTATGAGCAGTTCTTC; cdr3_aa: CASSYTGLAGVYEQFF
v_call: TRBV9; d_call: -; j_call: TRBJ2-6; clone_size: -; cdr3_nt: TGTGCCAGCAGCTCGGTCTCTGGGGCCAACGTCCTGACTTTC; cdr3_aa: CASSSVSGANVLTF
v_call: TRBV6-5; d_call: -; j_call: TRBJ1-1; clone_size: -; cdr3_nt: TGTGCCAGCAGAGCCGCCCATGTACGTAAAGCTTTCTTT; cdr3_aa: CASRAAHVRKAFF
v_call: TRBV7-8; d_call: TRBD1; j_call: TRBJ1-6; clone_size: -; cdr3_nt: TGTGCCAGCAGCTCCCGGACAGGCCTTAATTCACCCCTCCACTTT; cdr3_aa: CASSSRTGLNSPLHF
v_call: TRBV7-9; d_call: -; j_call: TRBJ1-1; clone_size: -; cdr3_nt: TGTGCCAGCAGCTTTCAGGGATCCACTGAAGCTTTCTTT; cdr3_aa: CASSFQGSTEAFF
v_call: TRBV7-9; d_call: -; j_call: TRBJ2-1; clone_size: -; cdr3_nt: TGTGCCAGCAGCTCTCTTTATGAGCAGTTCTTC; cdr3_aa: CASSSLYEQFF
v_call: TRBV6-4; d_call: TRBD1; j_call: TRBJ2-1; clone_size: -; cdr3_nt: TGTGCCAGCACCCCCAGGGGACAGCTGAGCAATGAGCAGTTCTTC; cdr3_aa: CASTPRGQLSNEQFF
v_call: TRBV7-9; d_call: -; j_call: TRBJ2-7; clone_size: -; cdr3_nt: TGTGCCAGCAGCCATCCCGGGCCCTACGAGCAGTACTTC; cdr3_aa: CASSHPGPYEQYF
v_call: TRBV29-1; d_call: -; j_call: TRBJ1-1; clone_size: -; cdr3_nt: TGCAGCGTTGGGGGACTAATGAACACTGAAGCTTTCTTT; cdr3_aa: CSVGGLMNTEAFF
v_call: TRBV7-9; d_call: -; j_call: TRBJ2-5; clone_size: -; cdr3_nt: TGTGCCAGCAGCTCCGAAAGTGGCGTGACCGGGACCCAGTACTTC; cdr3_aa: CASSSESGVTGTQYF
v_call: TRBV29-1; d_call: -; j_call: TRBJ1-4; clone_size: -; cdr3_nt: TGCAGCGCGAACGGGGCTCCTAATGAAAAACTGTTTTTT; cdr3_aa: CSANGAPNEKLFF
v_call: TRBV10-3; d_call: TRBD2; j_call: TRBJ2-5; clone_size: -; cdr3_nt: TGTGCCATCAGTGGGCCGGGACTAGCGGGTGAAGAGACCCAGTACTTC; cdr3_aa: CAISGPGLAGEETQYF
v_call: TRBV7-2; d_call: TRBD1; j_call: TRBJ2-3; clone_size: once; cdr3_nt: TGTGCCAGCAGCTTAGACAGGGGGCTGGGTGATACGCAGTATTTT; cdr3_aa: CASSLDRGLGDTQYF
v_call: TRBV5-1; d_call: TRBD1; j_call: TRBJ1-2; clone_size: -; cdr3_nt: TGCGCCAGCAGCTTTACACAGGGGGCGATCTATGGCTACACCTTC; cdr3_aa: CASSFTQGAIYGYTF
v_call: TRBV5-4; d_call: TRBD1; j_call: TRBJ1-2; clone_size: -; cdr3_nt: TGTGCCAGCAGGACCATTGGGACAGGGGATAATGGCTACACCTTC; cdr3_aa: CASRTIGTGDNGYTF
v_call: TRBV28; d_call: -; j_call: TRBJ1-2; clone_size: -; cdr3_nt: TGTGCCAGCAGTACTCCGGGACACTACTTTTATGGCTACACCTTC; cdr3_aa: CASSTPGHYFYGYTF
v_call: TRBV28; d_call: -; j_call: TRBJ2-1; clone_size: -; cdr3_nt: TGTGCCAGCAGTTTAATGCGGAGCTCCTACAATGAGCAGTTCTTC; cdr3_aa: CASSLMRSSYNEQFF
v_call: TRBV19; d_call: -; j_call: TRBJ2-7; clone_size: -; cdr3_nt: TGTGCCAGTAGTGTTGACAGAGGTCCCCCTTCGGGTGAGCAGTACTTC; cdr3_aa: CASSVDRGPPSGEQYF
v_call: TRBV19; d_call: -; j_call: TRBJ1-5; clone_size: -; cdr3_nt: TGTGCCAGTAGTATCGATGGAAACAATCAGCCCCAGCATTTT; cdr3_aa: CASSIDGNNQPQHF
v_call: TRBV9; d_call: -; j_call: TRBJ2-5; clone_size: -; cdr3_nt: TGTGCCAGCAGCGCAGGACAAGAGACCCAGTACTTC; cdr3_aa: CASSAGQETQYF
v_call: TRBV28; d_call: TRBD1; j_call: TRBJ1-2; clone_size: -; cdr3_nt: TGTGCCACCGCTGCTTTGCCGGGACAGGGAGGGAACACCTTC; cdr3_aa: CATAALPGQGGNTF
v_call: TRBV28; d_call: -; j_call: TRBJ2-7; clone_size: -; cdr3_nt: TGTGCCAGCAGTTTAACCTCAGAAACCTACGAGCAGTACTTC; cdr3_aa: CASSLTSETYEQYF
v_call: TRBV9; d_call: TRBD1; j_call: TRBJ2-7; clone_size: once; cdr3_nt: TGTGCCAGCAGCGTGGGACAGGGTAACTACGAGCAGTACTTC; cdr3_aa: CASSVGQGNYEQYF
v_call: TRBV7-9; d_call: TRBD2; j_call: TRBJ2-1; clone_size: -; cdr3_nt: TGTGCCAGCAGCTTAATGCGGGAGTACAATGAGCAGTTCTTC; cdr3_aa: CASSLMREYNEQFF
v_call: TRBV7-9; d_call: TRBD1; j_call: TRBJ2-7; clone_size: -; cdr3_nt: TGTGCCAGCAGCTTAATATCGGACAGGAAGTACTTC; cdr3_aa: CASSLISDRKYF
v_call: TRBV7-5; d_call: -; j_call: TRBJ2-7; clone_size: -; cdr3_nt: TGTGTCAGAAGCAGAACAAGAGGGGGGTCGAGCTCCTACGAGCAGTACTTC; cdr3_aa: CVRSRTRGGSSSYEQYF
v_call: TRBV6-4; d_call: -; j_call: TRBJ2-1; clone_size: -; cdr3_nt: TGTGCCAGCCCGTGGGCAGTGGAGTTCTTC; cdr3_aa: CASPWAVEFF
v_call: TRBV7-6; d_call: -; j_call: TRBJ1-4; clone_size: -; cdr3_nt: TGTGCCAGCAGCTTAGATAGGGCCTTAAAGGGTGAAAAACTGTTTTTT; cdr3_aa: CASSLDRALKGEKLFF
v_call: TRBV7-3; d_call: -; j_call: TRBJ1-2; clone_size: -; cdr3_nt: TGTGCCAGCAGCTTATCGACAGTATATGGCTACACCTTC; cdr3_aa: CASSLSTVYGYTF
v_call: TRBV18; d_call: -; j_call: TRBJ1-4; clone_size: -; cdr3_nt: TGTGCCAGCCCACCATCAGGTTCTAATGAAAAACTGTTTTTT; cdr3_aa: CASPPSGSNEKLFF
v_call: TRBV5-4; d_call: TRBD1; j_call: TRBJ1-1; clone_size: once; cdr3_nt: TGTGCCAGCAGTCAGATAAACAGGGGCTACACTGAAGCTTTCTTT; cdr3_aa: CASSQINRGYTEAFF
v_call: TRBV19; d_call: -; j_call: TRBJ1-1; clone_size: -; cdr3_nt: TGTGCCAGTAGTATGGGGGCAGGGATGTACAAGAACACTGAAGCTTTCTTT; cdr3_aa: CASSMGAGMYKNTEAFF
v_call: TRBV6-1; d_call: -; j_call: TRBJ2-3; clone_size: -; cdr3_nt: TGTGCCAGCAGCAGGCGAAGTGGCACAGATACGCAGTATTTT; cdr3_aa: CASSRRSGTDTQYF
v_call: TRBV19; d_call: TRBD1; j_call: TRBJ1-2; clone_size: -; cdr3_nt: TGTGCCAGTAGTATAGCGGGGACAGGGATTCTTGGCTACACCTTC; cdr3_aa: CASSIAGTGILGYTF
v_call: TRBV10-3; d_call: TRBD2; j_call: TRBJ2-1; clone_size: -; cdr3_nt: TGTGCCATCAGTGAGAGGGATACTAGCGGGAGTCTCTATGAGCAGTTCTTC; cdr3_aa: CAISERDTSGSLYEQFF
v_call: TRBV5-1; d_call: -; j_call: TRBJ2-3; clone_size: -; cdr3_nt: TGCGCCAGCAGCACACAGGGCCCCCCGGATACGCAGTATTTT; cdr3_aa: CASSTQGPPDTQYF
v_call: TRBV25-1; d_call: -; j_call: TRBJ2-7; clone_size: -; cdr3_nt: TGTGCCAGCAGTGTTGGCGCATCCTACGAGCAGTACTTC; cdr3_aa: CASSVGASYEQYF
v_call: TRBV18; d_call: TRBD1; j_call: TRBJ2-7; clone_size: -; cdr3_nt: TGTGCCAGCTCACCGACAGGACAGGACGGCGAGCAGTACTTC; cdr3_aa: CASSPTGQDGEQYF
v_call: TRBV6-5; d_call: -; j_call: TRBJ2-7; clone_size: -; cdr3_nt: TGTGCCAGCAGTCGCAAGACAGTGGTGGGTCACGAGCAGTACTTC; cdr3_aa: CASSRKTVVGHEQYF
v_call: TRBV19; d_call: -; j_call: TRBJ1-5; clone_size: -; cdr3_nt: TGTGCCAGTACCATAGACACAGTCCGGCAGCCCCAGCATTTT; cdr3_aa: CASTIDTVRQPQHF
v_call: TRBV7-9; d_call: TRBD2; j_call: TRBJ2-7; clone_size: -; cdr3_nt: TGTGCCAGCAGCCGGGGACTAGTATTCTACGAGCAGTACTTC; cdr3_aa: CASSRGLVFYEQYF
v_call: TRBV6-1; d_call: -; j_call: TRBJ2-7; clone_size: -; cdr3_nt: TGTGCCAGCAGTGTCCGGGGGGCGGGGGAGCAGTACTTC; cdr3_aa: CASSVRGAGEQYF
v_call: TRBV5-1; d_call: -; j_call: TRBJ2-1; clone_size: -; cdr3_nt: TGCGCCAGCAGCTTCTACAATGAGCAGTTCTTC; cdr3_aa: CASSFYNEQFF
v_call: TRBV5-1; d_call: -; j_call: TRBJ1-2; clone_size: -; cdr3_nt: TGCGCCAGCAGCGCGGACCCACGAGCTAACTATGGCTACACCTTC; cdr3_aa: CASSADPRANYGYTF